This passage covers 22 T cell receptor beta chains from one sample sequenced in a study of shared clonotypes between healthy human individuals. Repertoires were generated with immunoSEQ multiplex PCR, while TCRdb's copy carries only in-frame clones and drops some. Here the sample spans some 1.1 million clones, around 77% being singletons. The material sequenced was memory CD4+ T cells from PBMCs. Subset specified: CD45RA-negative fraction. Every receptor here comes from a man aged 18 to 35 in good health. Some clones in this sample may be carry-over from other donors' samples.

As for this clone: Other DNA sequences of this sample code for an identical CDR3. The chain joins TRBV19 to TRBJ2-3; no reliable D call. Trimming stripped 3 bases from V and 2 bases from J, with 6 bases between. The CDR3 consists of 13 residues. Germline V CDR1 and CDR2: LNHDA, SQIVND (reference sequence). The CDR3 nucleotides are TGTGCCAGTAGTATCGGGCTCACAGATACGCAGTATTTT. This encodes CASSIGLTDTQYF.

This chain uses TRBV7-2 with TRBJ2-7, with D perhaps TRBD2 (5 bases). Trimming removed 2 bases at V and 6 bases at J, with 14 bases between. In germline, CDR1 is SGHTA, CDR2 FQGNSA. The CDR3 sequence is 14 residues long. CDR3 sequence: CASSLLAGGTEQYF. As DNA, the CDR3 is TGTGCCAGCAGCTTATTGGCAGGAGGAACCGAGCAGTACTTC.

This clone was counted a single time. The V call is TRBV18, the J call TRBJ2-1; TRBD2 is a possible D gene (6 bases). Germline-derived CDR1 and CDR2 are KGHSH and LQKENI. The CDR3 has 14 amino acids. V was cut by 8 bases and J by 8 bases, with 19 bases left in between. CDR3 DNA sequence: TGTGCCAGCAATGGGGAGGCTAGCGAGCATGAGCAGTTCTTC. Translated, it gives CASNGEASEHEQFF.

V and J are TRBV28 and TRBJ2-5; 7 nucleotides line up with TRBD2. With 4 bases clipped from V and 5 bases from J, the junction kept 10 bases outside the gene matches. CDR3 length equals 15 residues. Germline-derived CDR1 and CDR2 are MDHEN and SYDVKM. The CDR3 here is CASSSPGGRWETQYF. CDR3 sequence (DNA): TGTGCCAGCAGTTCCCCGGGCGGGAGATGGGAGACCCAGTACTTC. The full variable domain, in which reference TRBV28 and TRBJ2-5 provide the parts outside the CDR3, is DVKVTQSSRYLVKRTGEKVFLECVQDMDHENMFWYRQDPGLGLRLIYFSYDVKMKEKGDIPEGYSVSREKKERFSLILESASTNQTSMYLCASSSPGGRWETQYFGPGTRLLVL.

Concerning this clone itself: Distinct nucleotide sequences in the sample also encode this CDR3. The chain carries TRBV9 and TRBJ2-3, with D maybe TRBD2 (7 bases). This CDR3 region has 15 residues. The germline V gene has CDR1 SGDLS and CDR2 YYNGEE. The V and J ends lost 3 bases and 4 bases respectively, with 15 bases between them. The CDR3 sequence: CASSGSGGGADTQYF. In DNA form, the CDR3 reads TGTGCCAGCAGCGGTAGCGGAGGGGGGGCAGATACGCAGTATTTT.

V and J are TRBV23-1 and TRBJ1-4; D uncertain. TRBV23-1 is designated an ORF whose function remains uncertain. The CDR3 runs 12 residues. V shed 10 bases and J shed 5 bases, with 11 bases lying between them. CDR3: CANTTHNEKLFF. For the CDR3, the DNA is TGCGCCAACACGACTCACAATGAAAAACTGTTTTTT.

The chain carries TRBV7-9 and TRBJ2-2; D tentatively reads TRBD1 or TRBD2 (5 bases each). Looked up from germline, CDR1 is SEHNR and CDR2 is FQNEAQ (reference sequence). The CDR3 loop spans 14 amino acids. Trimming left V 8 bases short and J 1 base short, with 11 bases between. CDR3 bases: TGTGCCAGCGGGACGGGACGGAACACCGGGGAGCTGTTTTTT. Encoded protein: CASGTGRNTGELFF. Full variable domain (outside the CDR3, taken from reference TRBV7-9 and TRBJ2-2): DTGVSQNPRHKITKRGQNVTFRCDPISEHNRLYWYRQTLGQGPEFLTYFQNEAQLEKSRLLSDRFSAERPKGSFSTLEIQRTEQGDSAMYLCASGTGRNTGELFFGEGSRLTVL.

In regard to this clone: This likely reflects a read error, since a far larger clone is one base away. The V gene is TRBV7-8, the J gene TRBJ2-1; D not certain. CDR3 length equals 15 residues. The germline V gene has CDR1 SGHVS and CDR2 FQNEAQ. The V end lost 1 base, the J end lost 6 bases, and 13 bases lay between the germline ends. CDR3 sequence reads: CASSLVPEACNEQFF. The CDR3, as DNA: TGTGCCAGCAGCTTAGTTCCAGAGGCCTGCAATGAGCAGTTCTTC.

The chain recombines TRBV5-4 with TRBJ2-7; D is undetermined. Germline V CDR1 and CDR2: SGHNT, YYREEE (reference sequence). The length of the CDR3 is 14 residues. The V end was cut by 0 bases, the J end by 4 bases, with 11 bases between. CDR3 region: CASSLGGGQYEQYF. In DNA form, the CDR3 reads TGTGCCAGCAGCTTGGGTGGCGGTCAGTACGAGCAGTACTTC.

In its sample, this clone was seen a few times. The J gene is TRBJ2-5, the V gene TRBV9; 8 bases match TRBD1. Germline assignment: CDR1 SGDLS and CDR2 YYNGEE. V trimming: 3 bases; J trimming: 3 bases; junction bases outside the gene matches: 4. The length of the CDR3 is 14 residues. The CDR3 DNA sequence: TGTGCCAGCAGCGGGACAGGGCGGGAAGAGACCCAGTACTTC. Translated, it gives CASSGTGREETQYF.

The chain has TRBV4-1 and TRBJ1-5, with no clear D. V shed 1 base and J shed 3 bases, with 7 bases lying between them. This CDR3 spans 14 amino acids. CDR1 is MGHRA, CDR2 YSYEKL, per germline. In DNA form, the CDR3 reads TGCGCCAGCAGCCAAGGAAGGCCCAATCAGCCCCAGCATTTT. Its translation is CASSQGRPNQPQHF.

This chain links TRBV6-6 with TRBJ2-7; tentatively, D is TRBD2 (5 bases). Between the trimmed V and J ends, which lost 8 bases and 0 bases, there was a span of 8 bases. This CDR3 has 12 residues. Germline V gene data show CDR1 as MNHNY and CDR2 as SVGAGI (reference sequence). CDR3 in DNA: TGTGCCAGCCAAGGGAGCTCCTACGAGCAGTACTTC. Translating gives CASQGSSYEQYF.

V is TRBV5-1 and J is TRBJ2-3; no reliable D call. This CDR3 has 13 residues. Trimming cost V 4 bases and J 4 bases, with 10 bases left between them. From germline, CDR1 is SGHRS and CDR2 YFSETQ. CDR3: CASSRGAADTQYF. CDR3 nucleotides: TGCGCCAGCAGCCGCGGTGCGGCAGATACGCAGTATTTT.

The chain combines TRBV5-1 with TRBJ2-7; 9 bases agree with TRBD1. V trimming: 2 bases; J trimming: 4 bases; junction bases outside the gene matches: 4. This CDR3 has 14 amino acids. Per the germline V gene, CDR1 is SGHRS and CDR2 is YFSETQ. The CDR3 sequence: CASSLTDRGYEQYF. The CDR3 DNA sequence: TGCGCCAGCAGCTTAACGGACAGGGGTTACGAGCAGTACTTC.

The genes are TRBV30 and TRBJ1-2; D remains unclear. V was trimmed by 5 bases and J by 2 bases, leaving 9 bases between them. Germline CDR1 GTSNPN, CDR2 SVGIG (reference sequence). The CDR3 consists of 12 residues. The CDR3 region has the DNA TGTGCCTGGGACAATCCGAACTATGGCTACACCTTC. This codes for CAWDNPNYGYTF.

This clone came up once. This chain links TRBV11-1 with TRBJ2-5, with 7 bases aligning to TRBD1. The CDR3 runs 14 residues. With V trimmed by 5 bases and J by 2 bases, 5 bases remained unmatched. CDR1 and CDR2 from the germline V gene are SGHAT and FQDESV (reference sequence). In DNA, the CDR3 is TGTGCCAGCAGCGCCGCCAGGGGGCAAGAGACCCAGTACTTC. This encodes CASSAARGQETQYF. Looking up the rest from reference TRBV11-1 and TRBJ2-5 gives the full variable domain: EAEVAQSPRYKITEKSQAVAFWCDPISGHATLYWYRQILGQGPELLVQFQDESVVDDSQLPKDRFSAERLKGVDSTLKIQPAELGDSAMYLCASSAARGQETQYFGPGTRLLVL.

V is TRBV6-1 and J is TRBJ2-1; tentatively, D is TRBD2 (6 bases). V lost 9 bases to trimming and J lost 5 bases, with 20 bases between them. Per germline, CDR1 MNHNS and CDR2 SASEGT. This CDR3 is 15 amino acids long. The chain's CDR3 is CASKPGLIAHNEQFF. The CDR3 DNA reads as TGTGCCAGTAAGCCGGGACTCATTGCTCACAATGAGCAGTTCTTC.

This chain connects TRBV5-4 to TRBJ2-1; D not certain. There are 15 residues in the CDR3. Germline-derived CDR1 and CDR2 are SGHNT and YYREEE (reference sequence). V was cut by 4 bases and J by 0 bases, with 11 bases left in between. The CDR3 nucleotides are TGTGCCAGCAGCCCATCCTGGGGCTCCTACAATGAGCAGTTCTTC. Its protein is CASSPSWGSYNEQFF.

The CDR3, as DNA: TGTGCCAGCAGCCAAGATCGGACAGGGTCGCACAATCAGCCCCAGCATTTT. This encodes CASSQDRTGSHNQPQHF. The chain couples TRBV4-2 to TRBJ1-5; 8 bases are shared with TRBD1. The CDR3 contains 17 residues. Germline CDR1 and CDR2: LGHNA and YNFKEQ. Trimming at V came to 0 bases and at J to 3 bases, leaving 7 bases not matched to a gene.

On this clone itself: The same CDR3 is also encoded by other DNA sequences in this sample. CDR3 protein: CASSYPGSYEQYF. The CDR3 DNA sequence: TGTGCCAGCAGTTACCCGGGTTCCTACGAGCAGTACTTC. This chain joins TRBV6-5 and TRBJ2-7; D is unclear. V lost 2 bases and J lost 1, with 6 bases in between. In germline, CDR1 is MNHEY, CDR2 SVGAGI. The CDR3 is 13 amino acids.

The DNA for the CDR3 is TGTGCCAGCAGCTTAAGTGGCACCTCTGGGGCCAACGTCCTGACTTTC. This encodes CASSLSGTSGANVLTF. The V call is TRBV7-3, the J call TRBJ2-6; no clear D gene. In germline, CDR1 is SGHTA, CDR2 FQGTGA. V was shortened by 1 base and J by 0 bases, with 7 bases between the two germline ends. The CDR3 totals 16 residues.

Written as DNA, the CDR3 is TGCGCCAGCAGCCAAGGGCAGGGGGCGGGGGAAAAACTGTTTTTT. Protein: CASSQGQGAGEKLFF. V is TRBV4-3 and J is TRBJ1-4; 8 nucleotides align to TRBD1. The germline V gene encodes CDR1 LGHNA and CDR2 YSLEER. Trimming removed 1 base from V and 8 bases from J; junction bases left unmatched: 6. The CDR3 runs to 15 residues.